This T cell receptor beta chain was found in a study of cytomegalovirus exposure and HLA in healthy donors. PCR involved 60 Vbeta and 13 Jbeta primers. TCRdb keeps only in-frame clones here, not all; method: immunoSEQ multiplex PCR. This table lists about 99,000 clones. Germline values: CDR1 SGHNT, CDR2 YYREEE (reference sequence). V was shortened by 2 bases and J by 8 bases, with 22 bases between the two germline ends. The CDR3 runs 16 residues. Study results and caveats: A later analysis reportedly found fewer N-insertions in an Asian-associated ancestry cluster than the roughly 730-donor mean.

As to this clone: Its specificity is unknown.

The rearrangement uses TRBV5-4 and TRBJ1-2; D perhaps matches TRBD1 (5 bases). The sequence was obtained from a middle-aged man in good health and CMV-seronegative. Sequenced: PBMCs. In nucleotides, the CDR3 is TGTGCCAGCAGCTTTGATAGCGGGACTGAGGCTATGGGCTACACCTTC. Residues: CASSFDSGTEAMGYTF.